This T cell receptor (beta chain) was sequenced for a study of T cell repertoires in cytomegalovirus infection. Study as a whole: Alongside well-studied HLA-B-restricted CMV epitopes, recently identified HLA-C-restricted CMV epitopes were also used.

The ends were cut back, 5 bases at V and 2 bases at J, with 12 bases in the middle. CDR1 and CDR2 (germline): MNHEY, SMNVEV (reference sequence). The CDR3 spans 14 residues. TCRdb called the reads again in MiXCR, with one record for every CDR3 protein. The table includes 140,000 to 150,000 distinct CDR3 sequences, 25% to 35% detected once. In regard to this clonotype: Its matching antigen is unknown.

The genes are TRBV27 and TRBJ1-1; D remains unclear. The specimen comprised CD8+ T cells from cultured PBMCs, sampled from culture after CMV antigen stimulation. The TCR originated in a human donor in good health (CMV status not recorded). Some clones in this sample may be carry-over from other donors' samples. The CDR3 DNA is TGTGCCAGCAGTCCTCACGGAACTAACACTGAAGCTTTCTTT. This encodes CASSPHGTNTEAFF.